This TCR beta chain derives from a study of long-term antiretroviral therapy in people with HIV. This clone was observed a few times. The V end lost 4 bases, the J end lost 5 bases, and 14 bases lay between the germline ends. This CDR3 has 14 amino acids. Looked up from germline, CDR1 is WNHNN and CDR2 is SYGVQD (reference sequence). An immunoSEQ assay, version v3.0, was performed at survey level. Libraries were prepared by immunoSEQ multiplex PCR; TCRdb keeps only in-frame clonotypes and omits some of them. The sample lists approximately 35,000 clones; around 80% were seen once. The receptor comes from a woman aged 50 to 60 with HIV. The specimen was unsorted PBMCs, collected 3.1 years after starting antiretroviral therapy. This rearrangement joins TRBV10-1 to TRBJ1-1; perhaps TRBD1 as D (5 bases). This chain's CDR3 is CASSAAGTRTEAFF. CDR3 DNA sequence: TGCGCCAGCAGTGCGGCAGGGACGAGGACTGAAGCTTTCTTT.